The clone carrying this T cell receptor (beta chain) was recorded at least ten times. The data are from a study of early T cells in non-severe SARS-CoV-2 infection. TCRdb reprocessed the 5' RACE reads with MiXCR, giving one entry per CDR3 protein. The sample records 30,000 to 45,000 distinct CDR3 sequences, more than 4% being singletons. The CDR3 has 14 amino acids. CDR1 GTSNPN and CDR2 SVGIG come from the germline V gene (reference sequence). V was shortened by 3 bases and J by 4 bases, with 15 bases between the two germline ends. The sequence was collected from an adult who was a healthcare worker with PCR-confirmed SARS-CoV-2 infection or an uninfected control (not recorded which). V and J are TRBV30 and TRBJ1-1; the D is unclear. Sequencing was performed on whole blood. CDR3 region: CAWRKARMGTEAFF. Here the CDR3 DNA reads TGTGCCTGGAGGAAGGCTCGAATGGGCACTGAAGCTTTCTTT.